This T cell receptor (beta chain) comes out of a study of blood T cell repertoires in COVID-19. This clone was counted only a few times. Method: immunoSEQ multiplex PCR; TCRdb's copy keeps in-frame clones and lacks some. The sample lists 180,000 or so clones; 85% to 90% were seen once. The V gene's germline CDR1 is SGHNT and CDR2 YYREEE (reference sequence). The CDR3 runs to 15 residues. J lost 8 bases, V lost 4 bases, and 8 bases had no gene match. The rearrangement links TRBV5-4 to TRBJ1-4; TRBD1 agrees at 10 bases. The sample consisted of peripheral blood. The TCR sequence derives from a woman between 55 and 75 years old with acute or convalescent COVID-19. The CDR3 loop is CASSPLGDRGEKLFF. DNA for the CDR3: TGTGCCAGCAGCCCCCTGGGGGACAGGGGAGAAAAACTGTTTTTT.